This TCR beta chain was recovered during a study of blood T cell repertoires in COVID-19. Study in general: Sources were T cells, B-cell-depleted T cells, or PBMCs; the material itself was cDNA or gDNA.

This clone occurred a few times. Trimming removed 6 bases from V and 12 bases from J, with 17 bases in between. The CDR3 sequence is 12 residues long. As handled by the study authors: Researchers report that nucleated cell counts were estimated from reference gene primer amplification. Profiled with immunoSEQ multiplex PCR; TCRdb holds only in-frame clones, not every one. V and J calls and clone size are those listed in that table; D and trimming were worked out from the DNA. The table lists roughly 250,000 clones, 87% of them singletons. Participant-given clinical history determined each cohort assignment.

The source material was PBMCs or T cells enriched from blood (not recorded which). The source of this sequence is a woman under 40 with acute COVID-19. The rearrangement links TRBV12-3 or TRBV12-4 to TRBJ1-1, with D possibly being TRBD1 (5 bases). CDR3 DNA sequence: TGTGCCAGCAGGACCGGGACTGTATATCCTTTCTTT. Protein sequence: CASRTGTVYPFF.